The 12 T cell receptor beta chains below come from one sample, sequenced in a study of cytomegalovirus exposure and HLA in healthy donors. Primers included in the PCR were 60 Vbeta and 13 Jbeta primers. Sequencing used immunoSEQ multiplex PCR; TCRdb keeps in-frame clones, though not all of them. This table has under 130,000 clones, over 70% appearing once. Sample: PBMCs. These receptors came from a male donor in good health and CMV-seronegative.

The chain links TRBV30 to TRBJ1-1; D is unclear. Germline V gene data show CDR1 as GTSNPN and CDR2 as SVGIG (reference sequence). The CDR3 is 15 amino acids. The V and J ends lost 3 bases and 0 bases respectively, with 14 bases between them. The DNA for the CDR3 is TGTGCCTGGAGCGATACGGGTAAGGTGAACACTGAAGCTTTCTTT. Amino acids: CAWSDTGKVNTEAFF.

V is TRBV5-6 and J is TRBJ1-5, with D unresolved. The CDR3 length is 15 residues. V lost 3 bases and J 4 bases, leaving 14 bases between the germline ends. From germline, CDR1 is SGHDT and CDR2 YYEEEE. This CDR3 reads CASSSYGRENQPQHF. Here the CDR3 DNA reads TGTGCCAGCAGCTCCTATGGGAGGGAAAATCAGCCCCAGCATTTT.

The J gene is TRBJ2-1, the V gene TRBV5-1, with 7 bases that match TRBD1. The germline V gene encodes CDR1 SGHRS and CDR2 YFSETQ. The CDR3 spans 17 residues. V lost 2 bases to trimming and J lost 8 bases; unmatched junction nucleotides: 16. The DNA for the CDR3 is TGCGCCAGCAGCTTTTTGGCAGGGGGTACAAGGGTTGATGAGCAGTTCTTC. Translated, it gives CASSFLAGGTRVDEQFF. Using reference TRBV5-1 and TRBJ2-1 for the parts outside the CDR3, the full variable domain is KAGVTQTPRYLIKTRGQQVTLSCSPISGHRSVSWYQQTPGQGLQFLFEYFSETQRNKGNFPGRFSGRQFSNSRSEMNVSTLELGDSALYLCASSFLAGGTRVDEQFFGPGTRLTVL.

This chain connects TRBV5-5 to TRBJ1-2; 9 nucleotides agree with TRBD1. Looked up from germline, CDR1 is SGHKS and CDR2 is YYEKEE (reference sequence). V was pared by 3 bases and J by 8 bases, with 14 bases of the junction left unmatched. This CDR3 spans 16 amino acids. The CDR3 nucleotides read TGTGCCAGCAGCTCCCGGCAGGGGACAGGGTCCCGCGGCTACACCTTC. Protein sequence: CASSSRQGTGSRGYTF.

The chain carries TRBV6-5 and TRBJ1-1, with D possibly TRBD1 on 6 matching bases. V lost 0 bases, J lost 5 bases, and 13 bases lay in between. Germline lookup yields CDR1 MNHEY and CDR2 SVGAGI. The CDR3 is 15 amino acids. The CDR3 spells CASSYSRGWGTEAFF. The CDR3, as DNA: TGTGCCAGCAGTTACTCGAGGGGGTGGGGGACTGAAGCTTTCTTT.

The rearrangement links TRBV28 to TRBJ2-3; TRBD2 agrees at 11 bases. Per the germline V gene, CDR1 is MDHEN and CDR2 is SYDVKM. The CDR3 has 17 residues. The junction had 9 bases not matched to a gene; V was cut back by 5 bases and J by 2 bases. This CDR3 reads CASSVAGGLFNTDTQYF. As DNA, the CDR3 is TGTGCCAGCAGTGTAGCGGGAGGGCTGTTTAACACAGATACGCAGTATTTT.

This clone was seen only once. This sequence joins TRBV5-6 and TRBJ2-2; D gene uncertain. With 0 bases removed from V and 6 bases from J, the gap between germline ends came to 9 bases. The CDR3 contains 14 residues. CDR1 and CDR2 from the germline V gene are SGHDT and YYEEEE. CDR3 residues: CASSLAQSAGELFF. The CDR3 DNA reads as TGTGCCAGCAGCTTGGCACAGTCGGCCGGGGAGCTGTTTTTT. Combining the CDR3 with reference TRBV5-6 and TRBJ2-2 gives the whole variable domain DAGVTQSPTHLIKTRGQQVTLRCSPKSGHDTVSWYQQALGQGPQFIFQYYEEEERQRGNFPDRFSGHQFPNYSSELNVNALLLGDSALYLCASSLAQSAGELFFGEGSRLTVL.

This clone was detected only a few times. The chain recombines TRBV6-4 with TRBJ2-1; D is uncertain. This CDR3 has 14 amino acids. From germline, CDR1 is MRHNA and CDR2 SNTAGT. Trimming took 7 bases from V and 2 from J, leaving 12 bases between them. The CDR3, as DNA: TGTGCCAGCACAGGTCGTTTCCCCTACAATGAGCAGTTCTTC. Translating gives CASTGRFPYNEQFF.

The chain recombines TRBV5-1 with TRBJ1-4; 11 bases align to TRBD1. Germline loops: CDR1 SGHRS, CDR2 YFSETQ. After removal of 4 bases from V and 0 bases from J, the junction contained 2 bases not matched to a gene. This CDR3 has 16 amino acids. This CDR3 reads CASSTGQGATNEKLFF. The CDR3 DNA follows: TGCGCCAGCAGCACGGGACAGGGGGCAACTAATGAAAAACTGTTTTTT.

This clone was detected a few times. This chain links TRBV4-1 with TRBJ2-7, with TRBD2 matching 7 bases. Germline V CDR1 and CDR2: MGHRA, YSYEKL. The CDR3 loop spans 17 amino acids. J gave up 7 bases and V 4 bases, and 19 bases lay outside the gene matches. CDR3 DNA: TGCGCCAGCAGCCTTCCCTTGGGTGCAGAGGGAGGGAGTGAGCAGTACTTC. It codes for CASSLPLGAEGGSEQYF.

This rearrangement joins TRBV2 to TRBJ2-2; D may be TRBD2 (5 bases). Germline CDR1 is SNHLY and CDR2 is FYNNEI. Trimming took 2 bases from V and 6 from J, leaving 7 bases between them. This CDR3 is built from 13 residues. In DNA, the CDR3 is TGTGCCAGCAGTGAACTGGGAGCCGGGGAGCTGTTTTTT. Translation: CASSELGAGELFF. Looking up the rest from reference TRBV2 and TRBJ2-2 gives the full variable domain: EPEVTQTPSHQVTQMGQEVILRCVPISNHLYFYWYRQILGQKVEFLVSFYNNEISEKSEIFDDQFSVERPDGSNFTLKIRSTKLEDSAMYFCASSELGAGELFFGEGSRLTVL.

J is TRBJ2-2 and V is TRBV7-3; 9 bases align to TRBD1. Germline-derived CDR1 and CDR2 are SGHTA and FQGTGA. The V gene end was trimmed by 5 bases and the J gene end by 7 bases; junction bases not matched to a gene: 8. The CDR3 spans 15 residues. The CDR3, as DNA: TGTGCCAGCAGCCCCCGGACAGGGGTCCTCGGGGAGCTGTTTTTT. It codes for CASSPRTGVLGELFF.